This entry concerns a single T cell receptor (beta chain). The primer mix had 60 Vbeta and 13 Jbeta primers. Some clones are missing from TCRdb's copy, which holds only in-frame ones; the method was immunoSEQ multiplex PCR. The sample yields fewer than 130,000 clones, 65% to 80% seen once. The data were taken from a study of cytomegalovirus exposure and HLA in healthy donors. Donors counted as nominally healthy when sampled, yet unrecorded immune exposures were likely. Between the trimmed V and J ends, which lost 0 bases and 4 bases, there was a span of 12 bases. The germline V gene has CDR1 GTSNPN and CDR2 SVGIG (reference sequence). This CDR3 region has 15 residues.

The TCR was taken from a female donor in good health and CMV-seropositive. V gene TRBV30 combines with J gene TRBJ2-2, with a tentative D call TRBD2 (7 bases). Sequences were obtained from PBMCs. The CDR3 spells CAWSVGGAPTGELFF. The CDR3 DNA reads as TGTGCCTGGAGTGTAGGGGGGGCGCCCACCGGGGAGCTGTTTTTT.